This T cell receptor beta chain was recovered during a study of regulatory T cells in long-lasting Graves disease (dated by TCRdb to the early 2020s). At the level of the whole study: Antithyroid drugs had been taken for less than 3 months by newly diagnosed Graves' disease patients. Peripheral blood TCR sequencing and RNA sequencing compared persistent Graves' disease patients with newly diagnosed Graves' disease patients. The study was registered as a clinical trial and conducted in China. A total of about 35 samples underwent TCR sequencing: around 13 from persistent and roughly 20 from newly diagnosed Graves' disease patients. Results the study describes overall, beyond this receptor: The small sample size was acknowledged by the authors as a limitation that may reduce accuracy. TRBV28, TRBJ1-2 and TRBJ2-5 were preferentially used in persistent disease, while TRBV20-1 and TRBJ2-1 were favored in newly diagnosed disease. Sequencing and analysis were restricted to the TCR beta chain. Patients with persistent disease shared more public clonotypes (roughly 2,900) than newly diagnosed patients did (about 970). Persistent Graves' disease patients showed lower TCR Shannon entropy and fewer highly expanded clones than newly diagnosed patients, suggesting clonal expansion. Only peripheral blood was studied, because thyroid tissue, the primary lesion, was inaccessible.

After removal of 2 bases from V and 7 bases from J, the junction retains 5 bases not matched to a gene. Including cysteine and phenylalanine, the CDR3 has 14 amino acids. Solely the CDR3 DNA is kept, with 42 bases framed from the first base. For CDR1 and CDR2, the germline V gene (reference sequence) lists LNHDA and SQIVND. What this sample's time point label stands for: newly diagnosed GD, antithyroid drugs for less than 3 months. For both TCR sequencing and RNA sequencing, RNA was extracted from PBMCs in TRIzol. The diagnosis of Graves' disease followed American Thyroid Association guidelines. Recruitment of patients was carried out at an endocrinology department in Xi'an, China. From each patient, around 9 milliliters of peripheral blood was collected into an EDTA anticoagulant tube. Ficoll Paque Plus density gradient separation was used to isolate PBMCs, and no further T cell sorting was done. An Agilent 2100 Bioanalyzer and agarose gel were used to check RNA quality, and a NanoDrop 2000 was used to measure RNA concentration.

This clonotype occurred many times. Its antigen target is currently unknown. No base qualities exist here, and no much larger clone lies one base off it. Libraries were prepared through multiplex PCR. The sequencer listed for this sample is Illumina HiSeq 4000. CDR3 regions were amplified by Arm-PCR with iRepertoire HTBI primers to construct TCR beta libraries. PCR products were gel purified before sequencing. Per the authors' processing: A total of 62 TRBV and approximately 15 TRBJ segments were identified across samples and were used for gene usage analysis of CDR3 amino acid clonotypes. COPE and FqMerger were used to merge the filtered high-quality paired reads into contigs. BLAST was used to align contigs to IMGT TRBV, TRBD and TRBJ reference genes, with CDR3 defined following IMGT. Any clonotype with a frequency above 0.1% was counted as a highly expanded clone. Repertoire diversity was measured by Shannon entropy, and V-J evenness by the Gini coefficient. Clonotypes shared by more than one individual were considered public. The public sequencing data were trimmed at Q25 with fastp and processed into clonotypes with MiXCR by TCRdb, which kept only in-frame beta chains. CDR3 protein duplicates are merged, each entry listing the most common genes and DNA. TCRdb's processing, not the authors' own work, is the source of the V and J calls. This sample comprises about 430,000 distinct CDR3 sequences, around 16% of them detected only once. The top ten hold about 8.3% of the sample.

The same specimen was also included in a second study, on T cells in Graves' hyperthyroidism and ophthalmopathy. The second study's authors report: Stable Graves' hyperthyroidism was defined as no progression to ophthalmopathy during 18 months of follow-up. Hyperthyroidism patients were newly diagnosed, with disease duration under 2 months, and aged 18 to 65 years. Exclusion was applied to patients with uncontrolled infections, other autoimmune diseases, pregnancy or lactation. Diagnoses were established on the basis of clinical symptoms, serum thyroxine and TRAb, thyroid ultrasound, and orbital computed tomography. The first round of RT-PCR for the TCR CDR3 was performed with the HTBI primer set and the Qiagen OneStep RT-PCR kit. Most expanded thyroid clonotypes (frequency above 0.001) were also detected in blood, suggesting blood repertoires may reflect thyroid immune responses. A model built on a 13 V-J signature distinguished ophthalmopathy from stable hyperthyroidism, reaching 85% to 90% sensitivity and under 84% specificity in cross-validation and 80%/75% in testing. In validation, the model predicted progression to ophthalmopathy a median of roughly six months before onset, with over 55% sensitivity and nearly 75% specificity. To identify TCR V-J signatures that set the groups apart, the researchers used a discovery cohort of 90 to 100 patients, made up of around 40 with Graves' ophthalmopathy and 57 with stable Graves' hyperthyroidism. Whether ophthalmopathy could be predicted prospectively was tested in an independent validation cohort made up of roughly 19 hyperthyroidism patients plus 17 patients who later progressed to ophthalmopathy. The roughly 100 discovery patients were randomly divided into training and test sets at a 7:3 ratio. The study also compared thyroid tissue and blood T-cell repertoires from about 6 Graves' hyperthyroidism patients. After sampling, hyperthyroidism patients received methimazole starting at 30 mg daily, and ophthalmopathy patients received high-dose intravenous methylprednisolone. The libraries were constructed in a second round of multiplex PCR and then size-selected and purified. Paired-end sequencing of the libraries was performed with 100 bp reads on an Illumina HiSeq2000. Raw data were processed with SOAPnuke, discarding reads with adapters, uncalled bases, mean Phred below 15, or no exact constant-primer or identifier match. High-quality paired reads were merged with COPE v1.2.5, and unique nucleotide sequences were defined as clonotypes. MiTCR v1.1 was used to align clonotypes to the IMGT TRBV, TRBD and TRBJ reference segments. The analysis included only V-J combinations with a frequency above 0.0001, which together covered 98% to 99.2% of the repertoires. A TCS score was defined as the ratio between F50 (clonal expansion) and ExV (chaos), using BLOSUM62-based TCRdist between CDR3 peptides within each V-J. Welch's t-statistics and random forest reduced fewer than 550 V-J features to 13, which were used in a naive Bayes classifier (R e1071). No statistical method was used to fix the sample size in advance, and group allocation was not hidden from the investigators. TCR Vbeta CDR3 sequencing of 135 peripheral blood samples (fewer than 45 ophthalmopathy, about 74 hyperthyroidism and approximately 17 progressor patients) is reported in the paper.

The material was peripheral blood mononuclear cells (PBMCs), obtained at new diagnosis, from a patient treated with antithyroid drugs. The sequence is built from TRBV19 and TRBJ2-7, and 10 junctional nucleotides match TRBD2. This sequence was found in a woman in her forties with Graves disease. Donor details come from another sample of the same person, matched by shared clones. In nucleotides, the sequence is TGTGCCAGTAGTATAAGCGGGAGGGCCGTAGAGCAGTACTTC. Protein translation: CASSISGRAVEQYF.